This T cell receptor (beta chain) came from a study of cytomegalovirus exposure and HLA in healthy donors. TCRdb keeps only in-frame clones here, not all; method: immunoSEQ multiplex PCR. Altogether about 130,000 clones are present, approximately 94% being singletons, with the ten largest covering 1.5% to 2%. The CDR3 has 13 residues. Germline CDR1 reads SEHNR; CDR2 reads FQNEAQ (reference sequence). Trimming took 7 bases from V and 6 from J; bases not matched to a gene: 7. The sequenced sample consisted of PBMCs. This clonotype was obtained from a man aged 18-30 years in good health and CMV-seronegative. The chain uses TRBV7-9 and TRBJ2-5; 8 bases are shared with TRBD1. CDR3 sequence: CASTGQGGKTQYF. The CDR3, as DNA: TGTGCCAGCACAGGACAGGGTGGAAAGACCCAGTACTTC.